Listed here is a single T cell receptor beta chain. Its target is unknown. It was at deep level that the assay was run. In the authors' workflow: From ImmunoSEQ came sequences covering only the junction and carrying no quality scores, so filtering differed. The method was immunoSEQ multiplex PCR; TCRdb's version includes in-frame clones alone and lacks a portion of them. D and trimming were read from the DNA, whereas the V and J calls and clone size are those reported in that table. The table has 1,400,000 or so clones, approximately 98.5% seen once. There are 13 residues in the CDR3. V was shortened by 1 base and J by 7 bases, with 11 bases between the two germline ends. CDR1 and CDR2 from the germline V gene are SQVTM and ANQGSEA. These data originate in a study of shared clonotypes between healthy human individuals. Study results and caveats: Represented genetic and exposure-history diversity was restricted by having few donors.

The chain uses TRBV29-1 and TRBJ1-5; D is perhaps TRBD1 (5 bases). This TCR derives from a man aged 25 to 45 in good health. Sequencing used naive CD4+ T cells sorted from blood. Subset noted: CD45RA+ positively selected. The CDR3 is CSVEVGVDQPQHF. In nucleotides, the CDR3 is TGCAGCGTTGAAGTGGGGGTCGACCAGCCCCAGCATTTT.